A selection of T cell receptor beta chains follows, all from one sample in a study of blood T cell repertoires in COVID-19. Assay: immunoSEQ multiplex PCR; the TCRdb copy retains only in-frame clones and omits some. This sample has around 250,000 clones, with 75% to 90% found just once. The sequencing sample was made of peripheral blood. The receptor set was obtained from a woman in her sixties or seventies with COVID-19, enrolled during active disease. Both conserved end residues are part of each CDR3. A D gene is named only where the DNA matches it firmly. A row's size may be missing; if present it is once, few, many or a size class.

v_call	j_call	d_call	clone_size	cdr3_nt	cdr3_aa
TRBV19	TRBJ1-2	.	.	TGTGCCAGTAAACCCCCCGCGGGATCGGGCTACACCTTC	CASKPPAGSGYTF
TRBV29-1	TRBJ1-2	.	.	TGCAGCGTTGAACCCCCAGGGTGGTATGGCTACACCTTC	CSVEPPGWYGYTF
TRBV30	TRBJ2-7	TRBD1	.	TGTGCCTGGGGGGGACAGGGCTCCTACGAGCAGTACTTC	CAWGGQGSYEQYF
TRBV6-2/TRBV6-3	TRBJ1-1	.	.	TGTGCCAGCAGTGGGGCCGGGCCGGCGTTAGCTGAAGCTTTCTTT	CASSGAGPALAEAFF
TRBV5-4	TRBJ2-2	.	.	TGTGCCAGCAGCTTGGAACAGGCCTGGCACGGGGAGCTGTTTTTT	CASSLEQAWHGELFF
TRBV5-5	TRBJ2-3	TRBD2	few	TGTGCCAGCAGCCAACTAGCGGGAGGGACAGATACGCAGTATTTT	CASSQLAGGTDTQYF
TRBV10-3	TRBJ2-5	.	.	TGTGCCATCAGTGTATCACGACAACAGGGACCCCAAGAGACCCAGTACTTC	CAISVSRQQGPQETQYF
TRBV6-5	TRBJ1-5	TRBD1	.	TGTGCCAGCAGGACAGGGTTACGTAGCAATCAGCCCCAGCATTTT	CASRTGLRSNQPQHF
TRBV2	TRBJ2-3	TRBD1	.	TGTGCCAGATCCTTAGGCAGGGGGTACACAGATACGCAGTATTTT	CARSLGRGYTDTQYF
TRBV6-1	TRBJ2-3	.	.	TGTGCCAGCAGTGAAGGGAGTAACACAGATACGCAGTATTTT	CASSEGSNTDTQYF
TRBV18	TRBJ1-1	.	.	TGTGCCAGCTCCCGAGGACCCGAGCGGGGTGAAGCTTTCTTT	CASSRGPERGEAFF
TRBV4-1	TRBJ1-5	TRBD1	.	TGCGCCAGCAGCCAAGATGGGACAGCGCAACAGCCCCAGCATTTT	CASSQDGTAQQPQHF
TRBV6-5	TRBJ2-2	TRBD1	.	TGTGCCAGCAATACAGGGGCGGGCACCGGGGAGCTGTTTTTT	CASNTGAGTGELFF
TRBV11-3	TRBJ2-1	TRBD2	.	TGTGCCAGCAGCATACCGACCGGGACTAGCGGGAGCAATGAGCAGTTCTTC	CASSIPTGTSGSNEQFF
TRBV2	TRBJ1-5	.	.	TGTGCCAGCAGTGAGGACTTCAATCAGCCCCAGCATTTT	CASSEDFNQPQHF
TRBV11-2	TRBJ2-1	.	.	TGTGCCAGCAGCTTAGATAGGGGCAATGAGCAGTTCTTC	CASSLDRGNEQFF
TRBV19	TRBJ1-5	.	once	TGTGCCAGTAGCTTAGGAGGGTATAGCAATCAGCCCCAGCATTTT	CASSLGGYSNQPQHF
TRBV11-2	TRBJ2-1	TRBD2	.	TGTGCCAGCAGCTTAGGAATAGCGGGAGGGCACAATGAGCAGTTCTTC	CASSLGIAGGHNEQFF
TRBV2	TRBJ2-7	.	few	TGTGCCAGCAGACCCCCTCCCAGAATCCCCTCCTACGAGCAGTACTTC	CASRPPPRIPSYEQYF
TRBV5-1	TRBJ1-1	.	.	TGCGCCAGCAGCTTGGACAGATACACTGAAGCTTTCTTT	CASSLDRYTEAFF
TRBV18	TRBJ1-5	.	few	TGTGCCAGCTCACCTATCGGCCAGGGCAATCAGCCCCAGCATTTT	CASSPIGQGNQPQHF